The 27 T cell receptor beta chains given below trace back to one sample, sequenced in a study of blood T cell repertoires in COVID-19. Generated by immunoSEQ multiplex PCR, the TCRdb table keeps only in-frame clones and is missing some. The data contain more than 150,000 clones, 82% of them singletons. Sample: PBMCs or T cells enriched from blood (not recorded which). The source is a man in his fifties or sixties who had recovered from COVID-19.

The chain has TRBV11-2 and TRBJ2-7, with D tentatively TRBD2 (5 bases). The CDR3 runs to 15 residues. Germline V lookup: CDR1 SGHAT, CDR2 FQNNGV. The V and J ends lost 5 bases and 0 bases respectively, with 14 bases between them. The CDR3 here is CASSPTGLPSYEQYF. As DNA, the CDR3 is TGTGCCAGCAGCCCTACGGGGTTACCCTCCTACGAGCAGTACTTC.

The rearrangement links TRBV20-1 to TRBJ2-1; weak D call: TRBD1 (5 bases). The length of the CDR3 is 14 residues. Looked up from germline, CDR1 is DFQATT and CDR2 is SNEGSKA (reference sequence). The V end was cut by 3 bases, the J end by 8 bases, with 17 bases between. The CDR3 is CSASRLGRGDEQFF. The CDR3 nucleotides are TGCAGTGCTAGTAGGCTCGGAAGGGGTGATGAGCAGTTCTTC.

CDR3 protein: CATSGLRALGGEQFF. Here the CDR3 DNA reads TGTGCCACCAGCGGACTCCGGGCACTAGGAGGTGAGCAGTTCTTC. The V gene is TRBV15, the J gene TRBJ2-1; D is perhaps TRBD2 (5 bases). Between the trimmed V and J ends, which lost 5 bases and 9 bases, there was a span of 20 bases. CDR3 length: 15 residues. In germline, CDR1 is LNHNV, CDR2 YYDKDF (reference sequence).

The chain links TRBV28 to TRBJ1-4, with TRBD1 identical over 11 bases. With V trimmed by 6 bases and J by 6 bases, 6 bases remained unmatched. The CDR3 extends over 15 amino acids. Germline lookup yields CDR1 MDHEN and CDR2 SYDVKM. Written as DNA, the CDR3 is TGTGCCAGCAGGCCGCAGGGACAGGGGGATGAAAAACTGTTTTTT. Amino acid sequence: CASRPQGQGDEKLFF.

This rearrangement joins TRBV7-8 to TRBJ2-1, with 12 bases identical to TRBD2. The CDR3 has 16 amino acids. Germline V gives CDR1 SGHVS, CDR2 FQNEAQ. V was pared by 4 bases and J by 4 bases, with 5 bases of the junction left unmatched. Here the CDR3 reads CASSSWGTSGYNEQFF. In DNA, the CDR3 is TGTGCCAGCAGCTCCTGGGGGACTAGCGGGTACAATGAGCAGTTCTTC.

V is TRBV10-3 and J is TRBJ2-7, with 8 positions matching TRBD1. Per the germline V gene, CDR1 is ENHRY and CDR2 is SYGVKD. V shed 2 bases and J 3 bases; nucleotides not matched to a gene: 12. The CDR3 sequence is 17 residues long. The CDR3 region has the DNA TGTGCCATCAGTGAGCTAGGACAGGGAAGTACCTTCTACGAGCAGTACTTC. Translation: CAISELGQGSTFYEQYF.

The J gene is TRBJ1-5, the V gene TRBV15, with 8 positions matching TRBD1. Losses at the gene ends were 0 bases for V and 5 bases for J; bases not matched to a gene: 6. CDR1 and CDR2 from the germline V gene are LNHNV and YYDKDF (reference sequence). The CDR3 extends over 16 amino acids. The CDR3 protein is CATSRDPDRGHQPQHF. Written as DNA, the CDR3 is TGTGCCACCAGCAGAGATCCCGACAGGGGCCATCAGCCCCAGCATTTT.

The rearrangement uses TRBV5-1 and TRBJ2-5, with a tentative D call TRBD2 (6 bases). V dropped 1 base and J dropped 5 bases, with 15 bases sitting between them. The CDR3 is made up of 15 amino acids. The germline V gene encodes CDR1 SGHRS and CDR2 YFSETQ. The CDR3 region is CASSLPVRGRETQYF. In DNA, the CDR3 is TGCGCCAGCAGCTTGCCTGTGCGGGGAAGGGAGACCCAGTACTTC.

The V and J genes are TRBV6-5 and TRBJ2-7; 7 bases map to TRBD1. Trimming at V came to 0 bases and at J to 0 bases, leaving 5 bases not matched to a gene. The V gene's germline CDR1 is MNHEY and CDR2 SVGAGI. This CDR3 contains 16 residues. CDR3 amino acids: CASSYSSGGSSYEQYF. CDR3 bases: TGTGCCAGCAGTTACTCGTCAGGGGGAAGCTCCTACGAGCAGTACTTC.

The chain has TRBV14 and TRBJ2-5; D is possibly TRBD1 (5 bases). In germline, CDR1 is SGHDN, CDR2 FVKESK. The CDR3 sequence is 15 residues long. V shed 0 bases and J shed 3 bases, with 11 bases lying between them. CDR3: CASSQDLDIKETQYF. As DNA, the CDR3 is TGTGCCAGCAGCCAAGATTTGGACATAAAAGAGACCCAGTACTTC.

The chain is built from TRBV27 and TRBJ2-7, with TRBD1 as a possible D gene (5 bases). Germline CDR1 reads MNHEY; CDR2 reads SMNVEV (reference sequence). The V gene lost 4 bases and the J gene lost 0 bases, with 10 bases spanning the gap. The CDR3 has 14 residues. CDR3 amino acids: CASSSPGISYEQYF. CDR3 bases: TGTGCCAGCAGTTCCCCAGGGATCTCCTACGAGCAGTACTTC.

This chain joins TRBV29-1 and TRBJ1-1; 7 bases line up with TRBD1. V was clipped by 0 bases and J by 3 bases; unmatched bases: 1. Per germline, CDR1 SQVTM and CDR2 ANQGSEA. The CDR3 is 13 residues long. The CDR3 spells CSVEEGQYTEAFF. In DNA, the CDR3 is TGCAGCGTTGAAGAGGGACAGTACACTGAAGCTTTCTTT. The full variable domain, with the rest looked up from reference TRBV29-1 and TRBJ1-1, is SAVISQKPSRDICQRGTSLTIQCQVDSQVTMMFWYRQQPGQSLTLIATANQGSEATYESGFVIDKFPISRPNLTFSTLTVSNMSPEDSSIYLCSVEEGQYTEAFFGQGTRLTVV.

The rearrangement links TRBV14 to TRBJ2-3, with 11 bases matching TRBD2. CDR3 size: 18 residues. From germline, CDR1 is SGHDN and CDR2 FVKESK. V shed 4 bases and J 0 bases; nucleotides not matched to a gene: 9. CDR3 nucleotides: TGTGCCAGCAGCCCCTTTAGCGGGAGGGGCTTAAGCACAGATACGCAGTATTTT. Its translation is CASSPFSGRGLSTDTQYF.

The rearrangement links TRBV2 to TRBJ1-2; possibly TRBD1 for D (5 bases). The CDR3 is made up of 13 amino acids. The germline gives CDR1 SNHLY, CDR2 FYNNEI. V was clipped by 8 bases and J by 8 bases, with 18 bases between them. The CDR3 here is CASQDGAVWGYTF. CDR3 DNA sequence: TGTGCCAGCCAAGATGGGGCTGTCTGGGGCTACACCTTC.

This chain joins TRBV7-2 and TRBJ2-1; D is undetermined. Deletions cut 1 base from V and 7 bases from J, with 14 bases between. This CDR3 is built from 15 residues. Looked up from germline, CDR1 is SGHTA and CDR2 is FQGNSA. CDR3 sequence reads: CASSLVESVFNEQFF. The CDR3 DNA reads TGTGCCAGCAGCTTAGTAGAGTCGGTCTTTAATGAGCAGTTCTTC.

V gene TRBV29-1 combines with J gene TRBJ2-7; D is perhaps TRBD2 (7 bases). Germline CDR1 reads SQVTM; CDR2 reads ANQGSEA. Trimming removed 0 bases at V and 3 bases at J, with 15 bases between. The CDR3 loop spans 15 amino acids. Here the CDR3 reads CSVEDKGGLLYEQYF. CDR3 coding DNA: TGCAGCGTTGAAGACAAGGGGGGGCTGCTCTACGAGCAGTACTTC.

This chain connects TRBV2 to TRBJ1-1; 7 nucleotides line up with TRBD1. Germline V lookup: CDR1 SNHLY, CDR2 FYNNEI. This CDR3 is 12 amino acids long. The V and J ends lost 8 bases and 4 bases, in that order; junction bases with no gene match: 4. CDR3 loop: CASYRQGTEAFF. The CDR3 nucleotides are TGTGCCAGCTACCGACAGGGCACTGAAGCTTTCTTT.

This chain links TRBV7-9 with TRBJ1-2; a weak D match, TRBD1 (6 bases). Germline assignment: CDR1 SEHNR and CDR2 FQNEAQ (reference sequence). The CDR3 spans 14 residues. The ends were cut back, 5 bases at V and 8 bases at J, with 18 bases in the middle. CDR3 coding DNA: TGTGCCAGCAGCGTGGAGGACAGCGCAAGCGGCTACACCTTC. Translated, it gives CASSVEDSASGYTF.

The rearrangement joins TRBV10-3 to TRBJ1-2; D call uncertain. Germline V gene lookup returns CDR1 ENHRY and CDR2 SYGVKD. The CDR3 is made up of 13 amino acids. Trimming shortened V by 0 bases and J by 1 base, and 3 bases separated the two germline ends. The CDR3 sequence is CAISESGNYGYTF. CDR3 sequence (DNA): TGTGCCATCAGTGAGTCCGGTAACTATGGCTACACCTTC.

The rearrangement links TRBV10-3 to TRBJ2-1, with TRBD2 matching 11 bases. The CDR3 totals 15 residues. With V trimmed by 7 bases and J by 6 bases, 8 bases remained unmatched. The germline CDR1 and CDR2 sequences are ENHRY and SYGVKD. The CDR3 spells CAITHSGTSGNEQFF. CDR3 nucleotides: TGTGCCATCACCCACTCCGGGACTAGCGGCAATGAGCAGTTCTTC.

The sample holds one count of this clone. The chain couples TRBV3-1 (or the pseudogene TRBV3-2) to TRBJ2-5; TRBD2 aligns across 8 bases. This CDR3 contains 15 residues. Germline CDR1 is LGHDT and CDR2 is YNNKEL (reference sequence). Germline trimming cut 4 bases from V and 2 bases from J; bases unmatched to any gene: 6. CDR3 DNA: TGTGCCAGCAGCCTCCTGACTAGCGATCAAGAGACCCAGTACTTC. This sequence encodes CASSLLTSDQETQYF.

The chain carries TRBV6-5 and TRBJ2-2; a weak D match, TRBD2 (6 bases). The CDR3 contains 13 residues. Germline V CDR1 and CDR2: MNHEY, SVGAGI. The V gene lost 4 bases and the J gene lost 6 bases, with 9 bases spanning the gap. In DNA form, the CDR3 reads TGTGCCAGCAGTTCCCCGGGGGCCGGGGAGCTGTTTTTT. Residues: CASSSPGAGELFF.

The CDR3 DNA sequence: TGCGCCAGCAGCCTATTAGCGGCCCTATCCAATGAGCAGTTCTTC. Residues: CASSLLAALSNEQFF. The chain has TRBV5-1 and TRBJ2-1, with D perhaps TRBD2 (6 bases). The V and J ends lost 4 bases and 6 bases respectively, with 17 bases between them. This CDR3 region has 15 residues. From germline, CDR1 is SGHRS and CDR2 YFSETQ.

This rearrangement joins TRBV18 to TRBJ1-5; 9 bases align to TRBD1. The germline CDR1 and CDR2 sequences are KGHSH and LQKENI. The CDR3 runs to 16 residues. The trim removed 6 bases at V and 3 bases at J, leaving 9 bases unmatched. This CDR3 reads CASSPSDRGDNQPQHF. The CDR3 DNA reads as TGTGCCAGCTCTCCCTCAGACAGGGGGGACAATCAGCCCCAGCATTTT.

V usage is TRBV11-3 and J usage is TRBJ2-7; D unresolved. Trimming shortened V by 3 bases and J by 0 bases, and 12 bases separated the two germline ends. This CDR3 has 15 amino acids. Germline V lookup: CDR1 SGHNT, CDR2 YENEEA. The DNA of the CDR3 is TGTGCCAGCAGCTTGGCGAGGATCAGCTCCTACGAGCAGTACTTC. Its protein product is CASSLARISSYEQYF.

The chain is built from TRBV7-3 and TRBJ1-1; D remains ambiguous. Deletions cut 5 bases from V and 4 bases from J, with 11 bases between. Germline assignment: CDR1 SGHTA and CDR2 FQGTGA. The CDR3 runs 13 residues. In DNA, the CDR3 is TGTGCCAGCAGCCGTTATGAGGGCACTGAAGCTTTCTTT. Encoded protein: CASSRYEGTEAFF.

Here the CDR3 reads CASSLVAGPSYEQYF. For the CDR3, the DNA is TGTGCCAGCAGCTTAGTGGCAGGCCCCTCCTACGAGCAGTACTTC. The chain links TRBV13 to TRBJ2-7; D unresolved. Trimming pared 1 base from V and 0 bases from J, leaving 10 bases between. Germline V gene sequence: CDR1 PRHDT, CDR2 FYEKMQ (reference sequence). This CDR3 contains 15 residues.